This T cell receptor (beta chain) appears in the sequencing data of a study of cytomegalovirus exposure and HLA in healthy donors. For the study at large: An earlier analysis identified approximately 120 million unique TCR beta sequences in 150 million to 200 million T cells.

As for this clone: Its specificity is not known.

Vbeta (60) and Jbeta (13) primers were used in the PCR. Measured with immunoSEQ multiplex PCR; TCRdb has only the in-frame clones, and not every one. The sample includes fewer than 100,000 clones, about 80% of them seen just once. General study points: Cytomegalovirus-associated TCR beta chains were listed, numbering some 180. Later findings reportedly placed an Asian-associated ancestry cluster below the roughly 700-donor mean for N-insertions. In all likelihood, a cluster of highly shared sequence variants was a sequencing artifact.

CDR3 size: 16 residues. V was pared by 3 bases and J by 0 bases, with 13 bases between. CDR1 SGHRS and CDR2 YFSETQ come from the germline V gene. The chain has TRBV5-1 and TRBJ2-1; tentatively, D is TRBD2 (6 bases). This receptor was taken from a female donor in good health and CMV-seronegative. The material sequenced was PBMCs. DNA for the CDR3: TGCGCCAGCAGCTGGAGGCGGGGAAGCTCCTACAATGAGCAGTTCTTC. Protein sequence: CASSWRRGSSYNEQFF.